A selection of T cell receptor beta chains follows, all from one sample in a study of T-cell reconstitution after alpha-beta-depleted transplantation in children. MiXCR was run by TCRdb on the PCR reads, yielding one entry per CDR3 protein. In the table there are around 580,000 distinct CDR3 sequences, under 25% of which are singletons. Sequencing was performed on PBMCs, mostly from graft donor cells, taken 360 days after TCRalphabeta/CD19-depleted stem cell transplant. The receptors shown here come from a boy under two years old who had a stem cell transplant for acute myeloid leukemia, so the T cells may come from the graft donor. The CDR3 runs from the conserved cysteine through the conserved F or W. A D gene is named only where the DNA matches it firmly. Part of the rows lack a size; the others show once, few, many or a class for expanded clones.

TRBD1,TRBV6-4,TRBJ1-4,NA,CASSAGNRGNEKLFF,TGTGCCAGCAGTGCGGGGAACAGGGGGAATGAAAAACTGTTTTTT
NA,TRBV20-1,TRBJ2-4,NA,CSARDSQGAKNIQYF,TGCAGTGCTAGAGATAGCCAGGGAGCCAAAAACATTCAGTACTTC
TRBD2,TRBV20-1,TRBJ2-7,few,CSASLAGSSYEQYF,TGCAGTGCATCACTAGCGGGGAGCTCCTACGAGCAGTACTTC
TRBD1,TRBV10-3,TRBJ2-5,once,CAISPETLRDSQETQYF,TGTGCCATCAGCCCCGAGACCCTCCGGGACAGCCAAGAGACCCAGTACTTC
NA,TRBV6-1,TRBJ1-2,NA,CASSQGRTPNYGYTF,TGTGCCAGCAGCCAGGGGCGTACTCCTAACTATGGCTACACCTTC
NA,TRBV7-3,TRBJ2-2,many,CASSLAGGTLGTGELFF,TGTGCCAGCAGCTTAGCGGGCGGGACACTGGGCACCGGGGAGCTGTTTTTT
NA,TRBV15,TRBJ2-2,NA,CATSRRLTGKDTGELFF,TGTGCCACCAGCAGACGCCTTACGGGGAAGGACACCGGGGAGCTGTTTTTT
NA,TRBV20-1,TRBJ2-3,NA,CSANLGGSTDTQYF,TGCAGTGCTAATCTTGGGGGGAGCACAGATACGCAGTATTTT
NA,TRBV13,TRBJ1-1,few,CASSLDGENTEAFF,TGTGCCAGCAGCTTAGATGGAGAGAACACTGAAGCTTTCTTT
TRBD1,TRBV7-9,TRBJ1-2,NA,CASSLAGMDRASGGYTF,TGTGCCAGCAGCTTAGCCGGAATGGACAGGGCGTCAGGAGGCTACACCTTC
NA,TRBV7-3,TRBJ2-2,NA,CASSLSVGRETGELFF,TGTGCCAGCAGCTTATCGGTTGGCAGGGAAACCGGGGAGCTGTTTTTT
NA,TRBV29-1,TRBJ2-7,many,CSVEAANYEQYF,TGCAGCGTTGAAGCAGCCAACTACGAGCAGTACTTC
NA,TRBV12-3/TRBV12-4,TRBJ2-1,NA,CASSLAHTNEQFF,TGTGCCAGCAGTTTAGCCCATACCAATGAGCAGTTCTTC
NA,TRBV5-6,TRBJ1-1,NA,CASSLESEAFF,TGTGCCAGCAGCTTGGAGAGTGAAGCTTTCTTT
NA,TRBV6-4,TRBJ1-2,many,CASSTERTGRPTLYGYTF,TGTGCCAGCAGTACGGAACGGACCGGACGGCCAACCCTCTATGGCTACACCTTC
NA,TRBV10-3,TRBJ1-6,few,CAISEGTDSLLF,TGTGCCATCAGTGAGGGAACAGATTCTCTTCTCTTT
TRBD1,TRBV6-1,TRBJ2-2,NA,CASSPGTDTGELFF,TGTGCCAGCAGTCCCGGGACAGACACCGGGGAGCTGTTTTTT
TRBD1,TRBV20-1,TRBJ2-7,NA,CSAEGQGYEQYF,TGCAGTGCGGAAGGACAGGGTTACGAGCAGTACTTC
TRBD1,TRBV4-3,TRBJ2-2,few,CASSQGTGRTGELFF,TGCGCCAGCAGCCAAGGGACAGGGCGCACCGGGGAGCTGTTTTTT
NA,TRBV15,TRBJ2-5,NA,CATSPERGAGETQYF,TGTGCCACCAGCCCAGAGAGGGGGGCGGGAGAGACCCAGTACTTC
TRBD2,TRBV5-4,TRBJ2-3,NA,CASSSGGIAQYF,TGTGCCAGCAGCTCGGGGGGGATAGCGCAGTATTTT
NA,TRBV28,TRBJ2-3,few,CASSLELAPFTDTQYF,TGTGCCAGCAGTTTAGAATTGGCCCCGTTCACAGATACGCAGTATTTT
NA,TRBV28,TRBJ2-1,many,CASSFFRDNEQFF,TGTGCCAGCAGTTTTTTCAGGGACAATGAGCAGTTCTTC
NA,TRBV7-7,TRBJ2-5,NA,CASSPGLGDGETQYF,TGTGCCAGCAGCCCCGGTTTAGGGGATGGAGAGACCCAGTACTTC
TRBD1,TRBV12-3/TRBV12-4,TRBJ1-2,NA,CASSLVSGGYYGYTF,TGTGCCAGCAGTTTAGTCTCAGGGGGGTACTATGGCTACACCTTC
NA,TRBV20-1,TRBJ1-2,few,CSAWGNGYTF,TGCAGTGCTTGGGGGAATGGCTACACCTTC
NA,TRBV21-1,TRBJ2-5,NA,CASSEGQGGETQYF,TGTGCCAGCAGCGAAGGACAGGGAGGAGAGACCCAGTACTTC
NA,TRBV28,TRBJ1-6,many,CASSPPREGGKNSPLHF,TGTGCCAGCAGTCCCCCCAGGGAGGGTGGGAAAAATTCACCCCTCCACTTT
TRBD2,TRBV12-3/TRBV12-4,TRBJ2-3,few,CASRGLAGGPRTDTQYF,TGTGCCAGCAGGGGACTAGCGGGGGGGCCTCGTACAGATACGCAGTATTTT
TRBD1,TRBV29-1,TRBJ2-3,NA,CSVGGWRTGIDTQYF,TGCAGCGTTGGGGGGTGGCGGACAGGGATAGATACGCAGTATTTT
TRBD2,TRBV20-1,TRBJ2-6,NA,CSVPLWEGSGANVLTF,TGCAGTGTCCCCCTGTGGGAGGGGTCTGGGGCCAACGTCCTGACTTTC
TRBD2,TRBV20-1,TRBJ2-5,NA,CSAVLAGGQETQYF,TGCAGTGCCGTCCTAGCGGGGGGTCAAGAGACCCAGTACTTC
NA,TRBV27,TRBJ2-7,few,CASSFGDSLF,TGTGCCAGCAGTTTCGGGGACTCCCTCTTC
NA,TRBV5-1,TRBJ1-2,many,CASRPGTTYGYTF,TGCGCCAGCAGACCCGGGACAACCTATGGCTACACCTTC
NA,TRBV7-2,TRBJ2-7,NA,CASSLTDRYEQYF,TGTGCCAGCAGCTTGACCGACCGCTACGAGCAGTACTTC
NA,TRBV5-6,TRBJ2-1,NA,CASSLVLAAPNEQFF,TGTGCCAGCAGCTTGGTGCTAGCTGCCCCTAATGAGCAGTTCTTC
NA,TRBV4-1,TRBJ2-1,NA,CASSHLRLGNEQFF,TGCGCCAGCAGCCACCTTCGCTTAGGCAATGAGCAGTTCTTC
NA,TRBV12-3/TRBV12-4,TRBJ1-1,few,CASSQQVLNTEAFF,TGTGCCAGCAGTCAACAGGTTCTGAACACTGAAGCTTTCTTT
NA,TRBV10-3,TRBJ2-7,NA,CAISEQGPAYEQYF,TGTGCCATCAGTGAACAGGGACCCGCCTACGAGCAGTACTTC
NA,TRBV5-1,TRBJ2-5,NA,CASSVQRRDQETQYF,TGCGCCAGCAGCGTGCAACGGCGCGATCAAGAGACCCAGTACTTC
NA,TRBV20-1,TRBJ1-2,few,CSAPIPDGYGYTF,TGCAGTGCTCCCATTCCGGACGGGTATGGCTACACCTTC
NA,TRBV5-1,TRBJ2-4,few,CASSRGLTDIQYF,TGCGCCAGCAGCCGGGGACTTACAGACATTCAGTACTTC
TRBD2,TRBV28,TRBJ2-5,few,CASRTLGRGETQYF,TGTGCCAGCAGGACCCTTGGGAGGGGAGAGACCCAGTACTTC
NA,TRBV20-1,TRBJ1-6,many,CSARGRFENSPLHF,TGCAGTGCTAGAGGGAGGTTCGAAAATTCCCCCCTCCACTTT
TRBD1,TRBV7-6,TRBJ2-5,NA,CASSFADRGETQYF,TGTGCCAGCAGCTTTGCGGACAGGGGAGAGACCCAGTACTTC
NA,TRBV10-3,TRBJ2-7,many,CAISALLYEQYF,TGTGCCATCAGTGCACTGCTTTACGAGCAGTACTTC
TRBD2,TRBV12-3/TRBV12-4,TRBJ2-7,NA,CASSFRGGAYEQYF,TGTGCCAGCAGTTTCCGGGGGGGAGCCTACGAGCAGTACTTC
TRBD2,TRBV24-1,TRBJ2-1,few,CATSETGLAGKNEQFF,TGTGCCACCAGTGAAACTGGACTAGCGGGGAAGAATGAGCAGTTCTTC
NA,TRBV25-1,TRBJ2-1,NA,CASSARVVPGGIQWNEQFF,TGTGCCAGCAGTGCCAGGGTGGTACCAGGGGGGATACAATGGAATGAGCAGTTCTTC
NA,TRBV7-2,TRBJ1-4,few,CASSLGMREKLFF,TGTGCCAGCAGCTTAGGGATGAGGGAAAAACTGTTTTTT
NA,TRBV29-1,TRBJ2-7,few,CSVESGVSYEQYF,TGCAGCGTTGAAAGTGGGGTCAGCTACGAGCAGTACTTC
NA,TRBV28,TRBJ1-1,once,CASSSAREGVTEAFF,TGTGCCAGCAGTTCCGCCCGTGAGGGGGTCACTGAAGCTTTCTTT
TRBD2,TRBV20-1,TRBJ2-5,many,CSALGLKETQYF,TGCAGTGCTCTGGGACTAAAAGAGACCCAGTACTTC
TRBD1,TRBV18,TRBJ1-5,NA,CASSSGTGANQPQHF,TGTGCCAGCTCCTCCGGGACAGGGGCAAATCAGCCCCAGCATTTT
TRBD1,TRBV6-2/TRBV6-3,TRBJ2-7,few,CASSTTGPVYEQYF,TGTGCCAGCAGTACGACAGGGCCCGTATACGAGCAGTACTTC
NA,TRBV7-8,TRBJ1-5,NA,CASSSPTGPNQPQHF,TGTGCCAGCAGCTCGCCGACAGGCCCAAATCAGCCCCAGCATTTT
NA,TRBV7-2,TRBJ2-1,NA,CASSFPEYNEQFF,TGTGCCAGCAGCTTCCCCGAGTACAATGAGCAGTTCTTC
NA,TRBV12-3/TRBV12-4,TRBJ2-5,few,CASSLRNLQETQYF,TGTGCCAGCAGTTTGAGGAATCTCCAAGAGACCCAGTACTTC
NA,TRBV15,TRBJ2-1,NA,CATSRGIVNEQFF,TGTGCCACCAGCAGAGGCATAGTCAATGAGCAGTTCTTC